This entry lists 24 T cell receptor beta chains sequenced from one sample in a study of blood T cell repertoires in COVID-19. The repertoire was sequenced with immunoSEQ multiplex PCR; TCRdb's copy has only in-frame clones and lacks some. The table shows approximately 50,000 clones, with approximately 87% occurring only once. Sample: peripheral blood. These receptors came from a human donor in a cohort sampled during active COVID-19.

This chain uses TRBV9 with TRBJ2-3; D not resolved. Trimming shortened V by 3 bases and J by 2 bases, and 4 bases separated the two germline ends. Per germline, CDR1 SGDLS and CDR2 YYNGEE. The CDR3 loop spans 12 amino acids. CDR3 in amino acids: CASSGATDTQYF. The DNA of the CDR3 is TGTGCCAGCAGCGGGGCCACAGATACGCAGTATTTT.

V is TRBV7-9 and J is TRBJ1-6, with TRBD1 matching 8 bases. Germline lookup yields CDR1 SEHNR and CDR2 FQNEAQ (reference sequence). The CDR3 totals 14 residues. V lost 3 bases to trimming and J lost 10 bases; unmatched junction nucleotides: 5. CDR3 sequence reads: CASSLTGVGSPLHF. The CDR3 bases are TGTGCCAGCAGCTTGACAGGGGTCGGCTCACCCCTCCACTTT.

CDR3 sequence: CASSFGGGGNYGYTF. CDR3 nucleotide sequence: TGTGCCAGCAGTTTCGGGGGGGGAGGAAACTATGGCTACACCTTC. The chain links TRBV28 to TRBJ1-2; perhaps TRBD1 as D (5 bases). CDR3 size: 15 residues. V lost 3 bases, J lost 2 bases, and 13 bases lay in between. The germline V gene encodes CDR1 MDHEN and CDR2 SYDVKM.

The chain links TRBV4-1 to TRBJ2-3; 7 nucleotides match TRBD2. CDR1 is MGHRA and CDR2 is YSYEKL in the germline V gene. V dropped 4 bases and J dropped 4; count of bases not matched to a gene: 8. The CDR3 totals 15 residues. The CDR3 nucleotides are TGCGCCAGCAGCCTTCGGGGGGAAGGAGCAGATACGCAGTATTTT. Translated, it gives CASSLRGEGADTQYF.

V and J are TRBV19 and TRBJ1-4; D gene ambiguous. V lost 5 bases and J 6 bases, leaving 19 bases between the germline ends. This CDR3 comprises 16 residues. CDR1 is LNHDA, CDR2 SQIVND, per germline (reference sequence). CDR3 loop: CASSRQARPGYEKLFF. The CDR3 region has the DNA TGTGCCAGTAGTCGCCAGGCCCGCCCCGGCTATGAAAAACTGTTTTTT.

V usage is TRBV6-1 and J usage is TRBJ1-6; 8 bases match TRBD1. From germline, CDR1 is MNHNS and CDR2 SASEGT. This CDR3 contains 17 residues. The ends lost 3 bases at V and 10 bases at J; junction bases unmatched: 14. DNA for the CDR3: TGTGCCAGCAGTGAGCTCAGCAGGGGGCTCCCGGGGTCACCCCTCCACTTT. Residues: CASSELSRGLPGSPLHF.

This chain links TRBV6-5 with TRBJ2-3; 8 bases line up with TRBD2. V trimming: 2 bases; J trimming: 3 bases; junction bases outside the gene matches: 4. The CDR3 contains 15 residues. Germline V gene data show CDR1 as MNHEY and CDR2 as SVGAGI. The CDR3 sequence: CASSYRLAPTDTQYF. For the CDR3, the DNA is TGTGCCAGCAGTTACAGACTAGCGCCTACAGATACGCAGTATTTT.

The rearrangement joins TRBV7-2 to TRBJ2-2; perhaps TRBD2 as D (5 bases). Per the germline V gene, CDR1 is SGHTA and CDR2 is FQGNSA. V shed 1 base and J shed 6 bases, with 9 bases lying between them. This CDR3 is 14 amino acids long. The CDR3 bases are TGTGCCAGCAGCTTAGGACTAAACGCCGGGGAGCTGTTTTTT. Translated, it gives CASSLGLNAGELFF.

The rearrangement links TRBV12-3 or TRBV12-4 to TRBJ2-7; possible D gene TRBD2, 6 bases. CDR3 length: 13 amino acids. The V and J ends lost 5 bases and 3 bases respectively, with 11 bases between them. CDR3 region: CASSTGLIYEQYF. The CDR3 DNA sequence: TGTGCCAGCAGTACGGGACTTATCTACGAGCAGTACTTC.

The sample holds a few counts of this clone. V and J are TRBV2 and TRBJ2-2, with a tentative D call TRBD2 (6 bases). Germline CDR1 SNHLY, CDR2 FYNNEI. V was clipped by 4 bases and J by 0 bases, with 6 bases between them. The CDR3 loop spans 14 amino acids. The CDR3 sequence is CASSGGANTGELFF. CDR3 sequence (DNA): TGTGCCAGCAGTGGGGGGGCGAACACCGGGGAGCTGTTTTTT.

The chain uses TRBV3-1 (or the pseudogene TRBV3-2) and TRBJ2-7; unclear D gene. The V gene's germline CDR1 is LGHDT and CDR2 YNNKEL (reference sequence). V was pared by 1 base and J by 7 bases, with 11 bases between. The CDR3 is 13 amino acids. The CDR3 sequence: CASSQVPPREQYF. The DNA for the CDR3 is TGTGCCAGCAGCCAAGTTCCGCCGAGGGAGCAGTACTTC.

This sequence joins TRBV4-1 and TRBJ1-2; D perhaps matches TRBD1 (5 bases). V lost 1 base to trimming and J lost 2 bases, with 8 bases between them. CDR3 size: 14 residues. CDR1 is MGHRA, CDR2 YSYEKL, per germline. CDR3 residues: CASSQGQLNYGYTF. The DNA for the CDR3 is TGCGCCAGCAGCCAAGGACAGCTAAACTATGGCTACACCTTC.

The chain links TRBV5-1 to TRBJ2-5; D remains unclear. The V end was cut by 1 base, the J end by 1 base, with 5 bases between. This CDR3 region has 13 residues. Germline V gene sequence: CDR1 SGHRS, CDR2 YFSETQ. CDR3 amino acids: CASSLSFQETQYF. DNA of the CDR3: TGCGCCAGCAGCTTGTCCTTCCAAGAGACCCAGTACTTC.

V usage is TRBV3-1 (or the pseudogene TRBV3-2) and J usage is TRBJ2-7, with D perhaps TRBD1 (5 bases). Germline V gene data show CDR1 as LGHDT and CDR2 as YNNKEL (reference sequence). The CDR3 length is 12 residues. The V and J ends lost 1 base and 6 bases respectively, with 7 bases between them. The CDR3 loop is CASSQGRAEQYF. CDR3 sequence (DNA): TGTGCCAGCAGCCAAGGCAGGGCCGAGCAGTACTTC.

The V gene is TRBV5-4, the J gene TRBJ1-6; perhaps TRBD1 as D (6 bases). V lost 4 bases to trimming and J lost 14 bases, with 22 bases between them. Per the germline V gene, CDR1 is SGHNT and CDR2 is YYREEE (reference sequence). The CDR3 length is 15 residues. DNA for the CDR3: TGTGCCAGCAGCACGCAGATTAACAGGGAGTTTGCCCTCCACTTT. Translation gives CASSTQINREFALHF.

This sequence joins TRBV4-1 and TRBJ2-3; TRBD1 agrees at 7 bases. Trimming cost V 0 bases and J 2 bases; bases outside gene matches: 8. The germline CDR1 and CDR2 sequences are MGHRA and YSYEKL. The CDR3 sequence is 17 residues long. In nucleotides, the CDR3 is TGCGCCAGCAGCCAAGACGGGACAGCCATTTCCACAGATACGCAGTATTTT. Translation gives CASSQDGTAISTDTQYF.

The CDR3 spells CATSVYGNTEAFF. CDR3 coding DNA: TGTGCCACCAGTGTATACGGGAACACTGAAGCTTTCTTT. The chain has TRBV24-1 and TRBJ1-1; D remains unclear. Germline-derived CDR1 and CDR2 are KGHDR and SFDVKD. This CDR3 contains 13 residues. The germline V and J ends were trimmed by 5 bases and 1 base, with 7 bases remaining between them.

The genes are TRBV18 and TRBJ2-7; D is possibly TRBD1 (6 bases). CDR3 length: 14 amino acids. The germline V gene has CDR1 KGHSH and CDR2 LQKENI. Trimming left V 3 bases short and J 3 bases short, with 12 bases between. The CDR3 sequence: CASSPQGHSYEQYF. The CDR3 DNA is TGTGCCAGCTCACCTCAGGGGCATAGCTACGAGCAGTACTTC.

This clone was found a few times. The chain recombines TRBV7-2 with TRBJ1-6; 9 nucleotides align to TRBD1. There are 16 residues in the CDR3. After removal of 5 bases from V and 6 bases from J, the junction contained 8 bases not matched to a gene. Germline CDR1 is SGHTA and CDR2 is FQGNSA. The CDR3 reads CASSGYGQGTNSPLHF. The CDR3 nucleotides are TGTGCCAGCAGCGGATATGGACAGGGGACTAATTCACCCCTCCACTTT.

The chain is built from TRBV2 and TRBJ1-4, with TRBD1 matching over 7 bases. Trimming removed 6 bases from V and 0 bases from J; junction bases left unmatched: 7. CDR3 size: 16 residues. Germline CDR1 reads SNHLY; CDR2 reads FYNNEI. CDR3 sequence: CASRRQGGATNEKLFF. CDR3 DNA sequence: TGTGCCAGCAGGCGACAGGGTGGAGCAACTAATGAAAAACTGTTTTTT.

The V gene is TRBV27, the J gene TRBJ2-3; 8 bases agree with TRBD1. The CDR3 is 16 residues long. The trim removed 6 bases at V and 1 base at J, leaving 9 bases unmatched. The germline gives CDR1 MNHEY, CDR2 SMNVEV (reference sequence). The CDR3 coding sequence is TGTGCCAGCAGGGACGGCGGGACAGGAGGCACAGATACGCAGTATTTT. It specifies CASRDGGTGGTDTQYF.

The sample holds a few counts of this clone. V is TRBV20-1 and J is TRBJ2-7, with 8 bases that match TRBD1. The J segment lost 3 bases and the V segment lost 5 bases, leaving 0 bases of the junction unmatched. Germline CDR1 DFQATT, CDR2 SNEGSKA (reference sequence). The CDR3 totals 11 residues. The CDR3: CSAGQGYEQYF. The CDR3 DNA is TGCAGTGCTGGACAGGGCTACGAGCAGTACTTC.

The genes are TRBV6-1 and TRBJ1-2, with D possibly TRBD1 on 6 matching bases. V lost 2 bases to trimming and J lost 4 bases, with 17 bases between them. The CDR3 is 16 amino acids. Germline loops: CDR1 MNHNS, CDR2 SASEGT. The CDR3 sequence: CASSENVAGVVYGYTF. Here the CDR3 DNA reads TGTGCCAGCAGTGAAAATGTTGCAGGGGTAGTCTATGGCTACACCTTC.

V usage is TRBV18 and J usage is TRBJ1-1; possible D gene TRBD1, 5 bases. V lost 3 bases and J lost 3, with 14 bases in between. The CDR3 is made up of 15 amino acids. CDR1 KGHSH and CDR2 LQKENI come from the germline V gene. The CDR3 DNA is TGTGCCAGCTCACCCTTAGAGGGGAGGGACACTGAAGCTTTCTTT. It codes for CASSPLEGRDTEAFF.